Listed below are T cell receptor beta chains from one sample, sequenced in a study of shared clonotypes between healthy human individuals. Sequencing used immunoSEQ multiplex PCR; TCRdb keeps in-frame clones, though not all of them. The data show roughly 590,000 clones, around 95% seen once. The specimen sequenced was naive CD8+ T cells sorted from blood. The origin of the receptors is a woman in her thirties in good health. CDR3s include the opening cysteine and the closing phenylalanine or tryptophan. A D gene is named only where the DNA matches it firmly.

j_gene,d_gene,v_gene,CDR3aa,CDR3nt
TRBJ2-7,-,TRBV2,CASFHAGSSYEQYF,TGTGCCAGCTTTCATGCAGGGTCCTCCTACGAGCAGTACTTC
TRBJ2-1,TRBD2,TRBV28,CASSGTSWDSYNEQFF,TGTGCCAGCAGCGGGACTAGCTGGGACTCCTACAATGAGCAGTTCTTC
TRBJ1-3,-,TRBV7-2,CASNREPGYQSGNTIYF,TGTGCCAGCAATCGGGAACCGGGCTATCAATCTGGAAACACCATATATTTT
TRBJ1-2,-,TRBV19,CASKNTRGGYGYTF,TGTGCCAGTAAAAACACCAGGGGAGGCTATGGCTACACCTTC
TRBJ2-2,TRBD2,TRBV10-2,CASTPREGRIGELFF,TGCGCCAGCACACCCCGGGAGGGCCGGATCGGGGAGCTGTTTTTT
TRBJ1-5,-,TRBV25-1,CASSELGAGQPQHF,TGTGCCAGCAGTGAACTAGGGGCCGGTCAGCCCCAGCATTTT
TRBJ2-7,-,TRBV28,CASSFMGVYYEQYF,TGTGCCAGCAGTTTCATGGGGGTGTACTACGAGCAGTACTTC
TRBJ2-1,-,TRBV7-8,CASSFSRNEQFF,TGTGCCAGCAGCTTTTCTCGGAATGAGCAGTTCTTC
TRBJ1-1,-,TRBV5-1,CASSLFQGNTEAFF,TGCGCCAGCAGCTTGTTTCAGGGGAACACTGAAGCTTTCTTT
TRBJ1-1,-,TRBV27,CASSLSRGLGTEAFF,TGTGCCAGCAGTTTATCGCGGGGCCTGGGCACTGAAGCTTTCTTT
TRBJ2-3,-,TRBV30,CAWRGAVFPSTDTQYF,TGTGCCTGGAGGGGAGCCGTATTCCCTAGCACAGATACGCAGTATTTT
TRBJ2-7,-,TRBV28,CASSSRLLDLPDEQYF,TGTGCCAGCAGTTCAAGACTCCTGGATTTACCTGACGAGCAGTACTTC
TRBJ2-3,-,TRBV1,CTSSQGLYTQYF,TGCACCAGCAGCCAAGGACTATATACGCAGTATTTT
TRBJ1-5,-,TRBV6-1,CASSEALDLGTRGNQPQHF,TGTGCCAGCAGTGAAGCTTTAGATCTCGGGACGAGGGGCAATCAGCCCCAGCATTTT
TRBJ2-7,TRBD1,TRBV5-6,CASSRQGYEQYF,TGTGCCAGCAGCCGACAGGGGTACGAGCAGTACTTC
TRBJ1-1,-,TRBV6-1,CASTGVLVMNTEAFF,TGTGCCAGCACGGGGGTCCTGGTTATGAACACTGAAGCTTTCTTT
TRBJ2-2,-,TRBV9,CASSVATRGQDDTGELFF,TGTGCCAGCAGCGTAGCTACTAGGGGTCAGGATGACACCGGGGAGCTGTTTTTT
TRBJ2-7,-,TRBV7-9,CASSVGYGVKSYEQYF,TGTGCCAGCAGCGTTGGGTACGGTGTAAAAAGCTACGAGCAGTACTTC
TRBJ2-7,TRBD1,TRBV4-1,CASSPGQGVYEQYF,TGCGCCAGCAGCCCGGGACAGGGGGTTTACGAGCAGTACTTC
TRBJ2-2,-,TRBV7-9,CASSRPGWNTGELFF,TGTGCCAGCAGCCGACCGGGTTGGAACACCGGGGAGCTGTTTTTT
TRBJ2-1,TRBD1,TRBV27,CASSLGQDYNEQFF,TGTGCCAGCTCACTGGGACAGGACTACAATGAGCAGTTCTTC
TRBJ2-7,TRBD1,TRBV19,CASSPGTGPYEQYF,TGTGCCAGTAGCCCCGGGACAGGTCCCTACGAGCAGTACTTC